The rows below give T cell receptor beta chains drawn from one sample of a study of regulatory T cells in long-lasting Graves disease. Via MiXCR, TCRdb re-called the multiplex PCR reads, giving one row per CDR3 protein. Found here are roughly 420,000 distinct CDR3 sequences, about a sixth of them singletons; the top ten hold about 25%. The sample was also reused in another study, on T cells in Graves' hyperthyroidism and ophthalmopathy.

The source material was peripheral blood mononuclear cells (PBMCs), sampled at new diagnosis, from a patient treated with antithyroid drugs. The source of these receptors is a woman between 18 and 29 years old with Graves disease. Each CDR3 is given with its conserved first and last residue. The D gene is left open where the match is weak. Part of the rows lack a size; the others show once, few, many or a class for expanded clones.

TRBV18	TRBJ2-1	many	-	TGTGCCAGCTCACCGGAAAGGGGAGTATACAATGAGCAGTTCTTC	CASSPERGVYNEQFF
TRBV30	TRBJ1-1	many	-	TGTGCCTGGGGACTACCGAAAGCTTTCTTT	CAWGLPKAFF
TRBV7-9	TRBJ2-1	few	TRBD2	TGCGCCAGCAGCCCAGATAGCGGGAGTTTTAACAATGAGCAGTTCTTC	CASSPDSGSFNNEQFF
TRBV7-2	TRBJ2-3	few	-	TGTGCCAGCAGCCAAAGACGTCTCAACCCAGATACGCAGTATTTT	CASSQRRLNPDTQYF
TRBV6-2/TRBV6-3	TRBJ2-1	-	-	TGTGCCAGCACTGACAATGAGCAGTTCTTC	CASTDNEQFF
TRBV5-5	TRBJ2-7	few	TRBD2	TGTGCCAGCAGCTTATCCGGGACTAGATTCTACGAGCAGTACTTC	CASSLSGTRFYEQYF
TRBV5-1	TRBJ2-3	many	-	TGTGCCAGCAGCTTGGCCCCAGATACGCAGTATTTT	CASSLAPDTQYF
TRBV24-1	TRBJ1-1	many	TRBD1	TGTGCCACCAGTGTACAGGGGATGAACACTGAAGCTTTCTTT	CATSVQGMNTEAFF
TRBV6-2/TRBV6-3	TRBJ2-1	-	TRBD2	TGTGCCAGCAGTTACTCGGGGGCCGGGACTAGTAATGAGCAGTTCTTC	CASSYSGAGTSNEQFF
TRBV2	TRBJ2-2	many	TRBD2	TGTGCCAGCAGTGTCCTAGCGGAGGGCTCCGGGGAGCTGTTTTTT	CASSVLAEGSGELFF
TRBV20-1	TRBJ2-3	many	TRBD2	TGCAGTGCTCGCTTAACTCCGGGACTAGCGGGACTCGGCACAGATACGCAGTATTTT	CSARLTPGLAGLGTDTQYF
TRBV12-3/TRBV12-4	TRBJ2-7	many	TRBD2	TGTGCCAGCAGTTTTACTAGCGCCTCCTACGAGCAGTACTTC	CASSFTSASYEQYF
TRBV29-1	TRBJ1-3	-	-	TGCAGCGGCCGGGTAGGGGGTGGAAACACCATATATTTT	CSGRVGGGNTIYF
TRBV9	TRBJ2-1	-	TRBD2	TGTGCCAGCAGCGTAGGGGACTACCGTCGTGAGCAGTTCTTC	CASSVGDYRREQFF
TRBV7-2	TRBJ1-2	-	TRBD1	TGTGCCAGCAGCTTAGCAGGGGGCGCACTTGGCTACACCTTC	CASSLAGGALGYTF
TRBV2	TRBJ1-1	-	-	TGTGCCAGCAAGTCGGGGGGCACCATGAACACTGAAGCTTTCTTT	CASKSGGTMNTEAFF
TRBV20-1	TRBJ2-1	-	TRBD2	TGCAGTGTCACCCCAGGGACTAGCTCCACTCCTTACGAGCAGTTCTTC	CSVTPGTSSTPYEQFF
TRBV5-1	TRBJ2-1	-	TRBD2	TGTGCCAGCAGCTTAGATGGGACTAGTCCCCCATATGAGCAGTTCTTC	CASSLDGTSPPYEQFF
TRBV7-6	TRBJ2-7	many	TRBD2	TGTGCCAGCAGCCCTGGGATAGCGGGAGGTCCCTCCTCCTACGAGCAGTACTTC	CASSPGIAGGPSSYEQYF
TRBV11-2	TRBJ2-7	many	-	TGTGCCAGCTGCCCCACCCTTTTCTACGAGCAGTACTTC	CASCPTLFYEQYF
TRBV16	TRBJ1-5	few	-	TGTGCCAGCAGCCCCGGGCGCAGCCGCAATCAGCCCCAGCATTTT	CASSPGRSRNQPQHF
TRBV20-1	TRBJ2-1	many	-	TGCAGTGCAGAACGGGACATCGAGTATGAGCAGTTCTTC	CSAERDIEYEQFF
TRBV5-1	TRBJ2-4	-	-	TGCGCCAGCAGCTTGGGCGGGTCCGAATACAGTGAGCAGTACTTC	CASSLGGSEYSEQYF
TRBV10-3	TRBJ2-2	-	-	TGTGCCATCAGAAGGGACCTGGGCGGGGAGCTGTTTTTT	CAIRRDLGGELFF
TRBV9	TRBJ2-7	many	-	TGTGCCAGCAGCGTAGGTCGAAGGGGACACCCGGACTACGAGCAGTACTTC	CASSVGRRGHPDYEQYF
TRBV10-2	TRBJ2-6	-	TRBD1	TGCGCCAGCATAAAGGACAGGGAAGCGTCTGGGGCCAACGTCCTGACTTTC	CASIKDREASGANVLTF
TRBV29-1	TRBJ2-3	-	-	TGCAGCGTTGTAACAGATACGCAGTATTTT	CSVVTDTQYF
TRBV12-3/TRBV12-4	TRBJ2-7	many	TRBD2	TGTGCCAGCAGTCAAAGCGGGAACTACGAGCAGTACTTC	CASSQSGNYEQYF
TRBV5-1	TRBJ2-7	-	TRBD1	TGCGCCAGCGGGACAGGGCCATACTACGAGCAGTACTTC	CASGTGPYYEQYF
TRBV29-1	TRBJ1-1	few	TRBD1	TGCAGCGTCGCCAGGGGGCCGAACACTGAAGCTTTCTTT	CSVARGPNTEAFF
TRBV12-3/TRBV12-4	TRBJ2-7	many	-	TGTGCCAGCACCACAGGGTTCGAGCAGTACTTC	CASTTGFEQYF
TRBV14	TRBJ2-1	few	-	TGTGCCAGCAGCCAAGGGTTTTTGGGACGGGAGCAGTTCTTC	CASSQGFLGREQFF
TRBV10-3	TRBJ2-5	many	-	TGTGCCATCAGGAGGGACCTCCAAGAGACCCAGTACTTC	CAIRRDLQETQYF
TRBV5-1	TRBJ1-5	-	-	TGCGCCAGCAGCTTGACCGTAGGACAGCCCAATCAGCCCCAGCATTTT	CASSLTVGQPNQPQHF
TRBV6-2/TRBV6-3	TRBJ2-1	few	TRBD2	TGTGCCAGCAGTCAACGACTAGCGGGGAGAGGTGCCAATGAGCAGTTCTTC	CASSQRLAGRGANEQFF
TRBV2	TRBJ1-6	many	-	TGTGCCAGCAGAGGCGCGACTGACGTAAGGTCACCCCTCCACTTT	CASRGATDVRSPLHF
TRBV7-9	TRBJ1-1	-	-	TGTGCCAGCACCCCCCCATGGACGGGAAACACTGAAGCTTTCTTT	CASTPPWTGNTEAFF
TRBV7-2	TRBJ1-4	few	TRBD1	TGTGCCAGCAGACCGACAGGGGGCGATGAAAAACTGTTTTTT	CASRPTGGDEKLFF
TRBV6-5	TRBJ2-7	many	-	TGTGCCAGCAGTTTACTAAAGCGGCAGCACTACGAGCAGTACTTC	CASSLLKRQHYEQYF
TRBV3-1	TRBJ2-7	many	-	TGTGCCAGCAGAGGACCCAGCTCCTACGAGCAGTACTTC	CASRGPSSYEQYF
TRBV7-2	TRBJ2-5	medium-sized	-	TGTGCCAGCAGCCCCGTAAACTACGGGTTGGCGGAGACCCAGTACTTC	CASSPVNYGLAETQYF
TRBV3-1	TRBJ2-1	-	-	TGTGCCAGCAGCCAACCCACCCCATACAATGAGCAGTTCTTC	CASSQPTPYNEQFF
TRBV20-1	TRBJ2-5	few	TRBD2	TGCAGTGCTAGAGATCCCGGACTAGCGGGAGTTAAAGAGACCCAGTACTTC	CSARDPGLAGVKETQYF
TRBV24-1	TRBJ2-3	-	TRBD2	TGTGCCACCAGTGATTTGGGAACTAGCGGGAGTCGAGATACGCAGTATTTT	CATSDLGTSGSRDTQYF
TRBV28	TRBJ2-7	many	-	TGTGCCAGCAGGGGCCCGGGACTCCAGGGCGAGCAGTACTTC	CASRGPGLQGEQYF
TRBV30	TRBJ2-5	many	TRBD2	TGTGCCTGGAGTGGTCTAGCGGGAACCACCGTGACCCAGTACTTC	CAWSGLAGTTVTQYF
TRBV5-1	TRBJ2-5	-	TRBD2	TGCGCCAGCAGCTTGGCTAGCGGTCAACAAGAGACCCAGTACTTC	CASSLASGQQETQYF
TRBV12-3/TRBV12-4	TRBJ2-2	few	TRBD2	TGTGCCAGCAGTTTTACGGGAGGAACCGGGGAGCTGTTTTTT	CASSFTGGTGELFF
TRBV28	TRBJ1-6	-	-	TGTGCCAGCCTAACCCCGAATACATTGGCCCTCCACTTT	CASLTPNTLALHF
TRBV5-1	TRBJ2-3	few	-	TGCGCCAGCAGCTTGGGACACCGCACAGATACGCAGTATTTT	CASSLGHRTDTQYF
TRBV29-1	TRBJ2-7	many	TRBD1	TGCAGCGTGGCCTACAGGGGGAATTCCTACGAGCAGTACTTC	CSVAYRGNSYEQYF